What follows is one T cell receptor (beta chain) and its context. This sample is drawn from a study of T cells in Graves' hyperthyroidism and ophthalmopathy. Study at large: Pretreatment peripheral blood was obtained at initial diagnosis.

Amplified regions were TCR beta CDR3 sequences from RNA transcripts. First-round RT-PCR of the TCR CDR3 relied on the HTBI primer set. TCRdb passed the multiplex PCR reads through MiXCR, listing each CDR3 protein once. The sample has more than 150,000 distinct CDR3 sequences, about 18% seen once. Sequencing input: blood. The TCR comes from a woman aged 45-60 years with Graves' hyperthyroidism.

CDR3 DNA: TGTGCCAGCAGCGTAGGACTAGCGGGGGGCTCCACAGATACGCAGTATTTT. Translated: CASSVGLAGGSTDTQYF. The chain has TRBV9 and TRBJ2-3; 13 nucleotides line up with TRBD2. The CDR3 is 17 amino acids. CDR1 SGDLS and CDR2 YYNGEE come from the germline V gene. Trimming cost V 0 bases and J 2 bases; bases outside gene matches: 3.